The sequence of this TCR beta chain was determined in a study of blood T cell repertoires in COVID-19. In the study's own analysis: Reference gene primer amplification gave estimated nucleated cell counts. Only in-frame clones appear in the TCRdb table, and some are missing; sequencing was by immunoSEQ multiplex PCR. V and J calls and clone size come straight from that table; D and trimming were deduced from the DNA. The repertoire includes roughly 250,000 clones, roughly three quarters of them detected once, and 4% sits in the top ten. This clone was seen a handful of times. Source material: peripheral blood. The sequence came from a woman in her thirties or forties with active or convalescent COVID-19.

CDR3 sequence (DNA): TGTGCCAGCAGCCTCACCACAGGAAACACCATATATTTT. It yields the protein CASSLTTGNTIYF. V gene TRBV7-9 combines with J gene TRBJ1-3; no definite D call. Trimming stripped 5 bases from V and 4 bases from J, with 9 bases between. The length of the CDR3 is 13 residues. Germline V CDR1 and CDR2: SEHNR, FQNEAQ (reference sequence).